Presented here are 25 T cell receptor beta chains from one specimen sequenced in a study of cytomegalovirus exposure and HLA in healthy donors. Vbeta (60) and Jbeta (13) primers were used in the PCR. Clones were sequenced by immunoSEQ multiplex PCR, and TCRdb holds only the in-frame ones, with some missing. The profile covers 110,000 or so clones, with roughly an eighth appearing a single time and roughly 16% taken by the ten largest. Sequenced input: PBMCs. These receptors were taken from a man aged 35 to 55 in good health and CMV-seropositive.

V gene TRBV10-3 combines with J gene TRBJ1-1; weak D call: TRBD1 (5 bases). CDR1 and CDR2 (germline): ENHRY, SYGVKD. The CDR3 spans 15 residues. V lost 2 bases and J lost 0, with 10 bases in between. CDR3 coding DNA: TGTGCCATCAGTGAGCGACAGACGATGAACACTGAAGCTTTCTTT. This codes for CAISERQTMNTEAFF.

V and J are TRBV6-5 and TRBJ2-7; D is unclear. The CDR3 covers 14 residues. V lost 6 bases and J 1 base, leaving 13 bases between the germline ends. The germline gives CDR1 MNHEY, CDR2 SVGAGI. Here the CDR3 DNA reads TGTGCCAGCAGGAGTCACGGCAGGTCCTACGAGCAGTACTTC. Amino acid sequence: CASRSHGRSYEQYF.

The rearrangement uses TRBV9 and TRBJ1-4; 9 bases are shared with TRBD1. The trim removed 0 bases at V and 5 bases at J, leaving 8 bases unmatched. The CDR3 has 17 amino acids. In germline, CDR1 is SGDLS, CDR2 YYNGEE. The CDR3 sequence: CASSVGVTGGRNEKLFF. CDR3 in DNA: TGTGCCAGCAGCGTAGGTGTGACAGGGGGACGGAATGAAAAACTGTTTTTT.

V usage is TRBV25-1 and J usage is TRBJ1-1, with D perhaps TRBD1 (6 bases). Trimming took 5 bases from V and 6 from J, leaving 19 bases between them. The CDR3 totals 15 residues. CDR1 MGHDK and CDR2 SYGVNS come from the germline V gene. CDR3 DNA: TGTGCCAGCAGTCCGAGAAGTGGGGGCCCCCCTGAAGCTTTCTTT. The encoded protein is CASSPRSGGPPEAFF.

By sample share, this clone is medium-sized. The V and J genes are TRBV5-4 and TRBJ2-7; the match to TRBD2 covers 8 bases. Germline-derived CDR1 and CDR2 are SGHNT and YYREEE (reference sequence). The V segment lost 1 base and the J segment 5 bases; nucleotides outside the gene matches: 8. The CDR3 extends over 15 amino acids. The CDR3 loop reads CASSLIGGALDEQYF. The CDR3, as DNA: TGTGCCAGCAGCTTGATCGGGGGGGCTCTCGACGAGCAGTACTTC.

This chain links TRBV4-1 with TRBJ2-3; TRBD1 is a possible D gene (6 bases). Germline V gene lookup returns CDR1 MGHRA and CDR2 YSYEKL. The germline V and J ends were trimmed by 0 bases and 5 bases, with 18 bases remaining between them. The CDR3 loop spans 17 amino acids. CDR3 region: CASSQDYLRLRGDTQYF. The CDR3 region has the DNA TGCGCCAGCAGCCAAGATTATTTGCGGCTCAGGGGAGATACGCAGTATTTT.

The chain employs TRBV19 and TRBJ1-2, with D possibly matching TRBD1 (5 bases). V was shortened by 2 bases and J by 6 bases, with 22 bases between the two germline ends. This CDR3 has 17 residues. The germline gives CDR1 LNHDA, CDR2 SQIVND (reference sequence). The CDR3 loop reads CASSIPVRASGIDGYTF. CDR3 bases: TGTGCCAGTAGTATACCCGTTAGGGCTTCAGGGATCGATGGCTACACCTTC.

The CDR3 loop is CASSFQETQYF. The CDR3 DNA sequence: TGTGCCAGCAGCTTCCAAGAGACCCAGTACTTC. The V and J genes are TRBV2 and TRBJ2-5; D not resolved. The ends were cut back, 6 bases at V and 1 base at J, with 3 bases in the middle. This CDR3 spans 11 amino acids. Germline values: CDR1 SNHLY, CDR2 FYNNEI.

In its sample, this clone was seen a few times. The chain couples TRBV6-5 to TRBJ1-5, with 8 bases aligning to TRBD1. Germline-derived CDR1 and CDR2 are MNHEY and SVGAGI. The CDR3 loop spans 14 amino acids. V lost 6 bases to trimming and J lost 4 bases; unmatched junction nucleotides: 5. Here the CDR3 DNA reads TGTGCCAGCAGCCGGACAGGGACTAATCAGCCCCAGCATTTT. Its protein product is CASSRTGTNQPQHF.

V usage is TRBV13 and J usage is TRBJ1-1; 7 nucleotides match TRBD1. The CDR3 loop spans 14 amino acids. V dropped 5 bases and J dropped 1; count of bases not matched to a gene: 4. CDR1 is PRHDT, CDR2 FYEKMQ, per germline (reference sequence). CDR3 sequence (DNA): TGTGCCAGCAGCCCACAGGGGAAGAACACTGAAGCTTTCTTT. Its translation is CASSPQGKNTEAFF.

This clone has more than one count but fewer than ten. CDR3 sequence (DNA): TGTGCCAGCACTCGACAGATGAATCAGCCCCAGCATTTT. It is translated as CASTRQMNQPQHF. The rearrangement links TRBV28 to TRBJ1-5; possibly TRBD1 for D (5 bases). The V gene lost 7 bases and the J gene lost 4 bases, with 11 bases spanning the gap. From germline, CDR1 is MDHEN and CDR2 SYDVKM. The CDR3 is made up of 13 amino acids.

This clone showed up just a few times. CDR3 amino acids: CASSGLQVGADEAFF. CDR3 DNA sequence: TGTGCCAGCAGCGGACTACAGGTCGGGGCAGATGAAGCTTTCTTT. The rearrangement joins TRBV21-1 to TRBJ1-1. TRBV21-1 is tagged as a pseudogene. The CDR3 runs 15 residues.

This clone was seen only a few times. The chain couples TRBV12-5 to TRBJ1-1; tentatively, D is TRBD1 (6 bases). CDR1 and CDR2 (germline): LGHNT, FRNRAP. Trimming took off 1 base at V and 1 base at J, with 10 bases between the two ends. The CDR3 loop spans 15 amino acids. The chain's CDR3 is CASGLGGLGNTEAFF. The CDR3 DNA follows: TGTGCTAGTGGTTTGGGGGGGCTGGGGAACACTGAAGCTTTCTTT.

This clone came up a few times. The J gene is TRBJ2-3, the V gene TRBV28; 9 bases are shared with TRBD1. Losses at the gene ends were 5 bases for V and 6 bases for J; bases not matched to a gene: 9. The CDR3 covers 15 residues. Germline-derived CDR1 and CDR2 are MDHEN and SYDVKM. CDR3 bases: TGTGCCAGCAGTCCCGGGACAGGGATTTCCGATACGCAGTATTTT. This codes for CASSPGTGISDTQYF.

This clone has a handful of counts. The rearrangement joins TRBV5-5 to TRBJ1-4; tentatively, D is TRBD1 (5 bases). The CDR3 totals 15 residues. Trimming stripped 5 bases from V and 0 bases from J, with 11 bases between. Germline assignment: CDR1 SGHKS and CDR2 YYEKEE (reference sequence). The CDR3 spells CASSVWGATNEKLFF. DNA for the CDR3: TGTGCCAGCAGTGTGTGGGGGGCAACTAATGAAAAACTGTTTTTT.

The rearrangement links TRBV12-5 to TRBJ2-1; the D is unclear. The CDR3 runs to 16 residues. CDR1 and CDR2 (germline): LGHNT, FRNRAP. V was pared by 1 base and J by 0 bases, with 10 bases between. The CDR3 protein is CASGLGLSFSYNEQFF. CDR3 coding DNA: TGTGCTAGTGGTTTGGGACTTTCGTTCTCCTACAATGAGCAGTTCTTC.

The sample holds a few counts of this clone. The genes are TRBV4-1 and TRBJ2-2; TRBD1 agrees at 8 bases. The CDR3 runs to 15 residues. J gave up 3 bases and V 8 bases, and 8 bases lay outside the gene matches. CDR1 and CDR2 from the germline V gene are MGHRA and YSYEKL. The CDR3 DNA follows: TGCGCCAGCCTTAAAACAGGGGGATACACCGGGGAGCTGTTTTTT. It translates to CASLKTGGYTGELFF.

The CDR3 reads CASRGRRGAYNEQFF. Written as DNA, the CDR3 is TGTGCCAGCAGGGGAAGGCGGGGAGCCTACAATGAGCAGTTCTTC. This rearrangement joins TRBV2 to TRBJ2-1; D is perhaps TRBD2 (6 bases). The germline V gene has CDR1 SNHLY and CDR2 FYNNEI. The V end lost 6 bases, the J end lost 2 bases, and 14 bases lay between the germline ends. CDR3 length equals 15 residues.

Only a few counts were recorded for this clone. The gene calls are TRBV29-1 and TRBJ1-1; D is perhaps TRBD1 (5 bases). CDR3 length: 14 amino acids. The V gene lost 7 bases and the J gene lost 1 base, with 16 bases spanning the gap. Germline loops: CDR1 SQVTM, CDR2 ANQGSEA. CDR3 DNA: TGCAGCGCACGAGAGCAGGGAGGGAACACTGAAGCTTTCTTT. The encoded protein is CSAREQGGNTEAFF.

This chain uses TRBV5-1 with TRBJ2-5; 14 positions match TRBD2. The CDR3 runs 17 residues. Germline CDR1 reads SGHRS; CDR2 reads YFSETQ. V was clipped by 0 bases and J by 5 bases; unmatched bases: 6. The CDR3 DNA is TGCGCCAGCAGCTTGGAAGGACTAGCGGGAGGAGGGGAGACCCAGTACTTC. This sequence encodes CASSLEGLAGGGETQYF.

This clone was recorded at least ten times. V is TRBV2 and J is TRBJ2-5; TRBD1 agrees at 7 bases. The CDR3 extends over 12 amino acids. Germline-derived CDR1 and CDR2 are SNHLY and FYNNEI. V lost 6 bases to trimming and J lost 7 bases; unmatched junction nucleotides: 5. The CDR3 reads CASRGTDRTQYF. In DNA, the CDR3 is TGTGCCAGCAGGGGGACAGACAGGACCCAGTACTTC.

The gene calls are TRBV28 and TRBJ1-2, with D unresolved. The ends were cut back, 4 bases at V and 6 bases at J, with 9 bases in the middle. Germline values: CDR1 MDHEN, CDR2 SYDVKM. CDR3 length: 12 amino acids. The CDR3 DNA is TGTGCCAGCAGTTCGCGAGAGGATGGCTACACCTTC. Amino acids: CASSSREDGYTF.

This clone was counted only a few times. The chain carries TRBV28 and TRBJ2-3; 12 bases line up with TRBD2. The ends lost 9 bases at V and 2 bases at J; junction bases unmatched: 3. From germline, CDR1 is MDHEN and CDR2 SYDVKM. The length of the CDR3 is 14 residues. DNA of the CDR3: TGTGCCAGTTGGACTAGCGGGAACACAGATACGCAGTATTTT. This gives the protein CASWTSGNTDTQYF. Supplemented by reference TRBV28 and TRBJ2-3, the full variable domain reads DVKVTQSSRYLVKRTGEKVFLECVQDMDHENMFWYRQDPGLGLRLIYFSYDVKMKEKGDIPEGYSVSREKKERFSLILESASTNQTSMYLCASWTSGNTDTQYFGPGTRLTVL.

This chain joins TRBV19 and TRBJ2-7; perhaps TRBD1 as D (5 bases). The germline V and J ends were trimmed by 5 bases and 1 base, with 9 bases remaining between them. The CDR3 length is 13 residues. In germline, CDR1 is LNHDA, CDR2 SQIVND (reference sequence). The CDR3 sequence: CASSWRQSYEQYF. The CDR3 bases are TGTGCCAGTAGTTGGCGACAGTCCTACGAGCAGTACTTC.

The V call is TRBV28, the J call TRBJ1-4; D is uncertain. The CDR3 is 13 residues long. With 6 bases removed from V and 8 bases from J, the gap between germline ends came to 13 bases. Germline CDR1 reads MDHEN; CDR2 reads SYDVKM. The CDR3 DNA reads TGTGCCAGCAGGGACTCGAGCTGGGAAAAACTGTTTTTT. This codes for CASRDSSWEKLFF.